The 2 T cell receptor beta chains presented below share a single source sample, sequenced in a study of blood T cell repertoires in COVID-19. Measured with immunoSEQ multiplex PCR; TCRdb has only the in-frame clones, and not every one. The repertoire holds about 86,000 clones, with around 86% as singletons. Sequenced: peripheral blood. These receptors all stem from a human donor in a cohort sampled during active COVID-19.

The genes are TRBV14 and TRBJ1-6, with 8 bases that match TRBD1. J was trimmed by 8 bases and V by 4 bases; bases with no gene match: 4. The CDR3 is 14 amino acids. From germline, CDR1 is SGHDN and CDR2 FVKESK. The DNA of the CDR3 is TGTGCCAGCAGCCCTACAGGGGGTCATTCACCCCTCCACTTT. Translating gives CASSPTGGHSPLHF.

The chain joins TRBV11-2 to TRBJ2-1; 15 bases agree with TRBD2. From germline, CDR1 is SGHAT and CDR2 FQNNGV. The trim removed 5 bases at V and 9 bases at J, leaving 17 bases unmatched. This CDR3 is 19 amino acids long. The CDR3 DNA follows: TGTGCCAGCAGCCGAATGGTCCGGACTAGCGGGAGGGCCCCGGGTGAGCAGTTCTTC. As protein: CASSRMVRTSGRAPGEQFF.